This T cell receptor beta chain comes out of a study of T cells in Graves' hyperthyroidism and ophthalmopathy. Broader study findings: A model using 13 V-J features told ophthalmopathy apart from stable hyperthyroidism.

The CDR3 has 13 residues. From germline, CDR1 is ENHRY and CDR2 SYGVKD. The diagnoses drew upon clinical symptoms, serum thyroxine and TRAb, thyroid ultrasound and orbital computed tomography. On this clonotype itself: Antigen specificity is unknown. Given a much more abundant clone one base away, this may be a read error.

Amplified regions were TCR beta CDR3 sequences from RNA transcripts. TCR CDR3 underwent first-round RT-PCR with the HTBI primer set. TCRdb re-called the multiplex PCR reads through MiXCR, storing one row per CDR3 protein. Counted here are 300,000 to 500,000 distinct CDR3 sequences, more than 13% occurring once; the ten biggest clones make up approximately 32%. The chain carries TRBV10-3 and TRBJ1-4; possible D gene TRBD1, 6 bases. This receptor was identified in a woman aged 30 to 39 with Graves' hyperthyroidism. Sequencing used blood. The CDR3 protein is CATSWTDNGKLFF. The CDR3 coding sequence is TGTGCCACCTCGTGGACAGATAATGGAAAACTGTTTTTT.